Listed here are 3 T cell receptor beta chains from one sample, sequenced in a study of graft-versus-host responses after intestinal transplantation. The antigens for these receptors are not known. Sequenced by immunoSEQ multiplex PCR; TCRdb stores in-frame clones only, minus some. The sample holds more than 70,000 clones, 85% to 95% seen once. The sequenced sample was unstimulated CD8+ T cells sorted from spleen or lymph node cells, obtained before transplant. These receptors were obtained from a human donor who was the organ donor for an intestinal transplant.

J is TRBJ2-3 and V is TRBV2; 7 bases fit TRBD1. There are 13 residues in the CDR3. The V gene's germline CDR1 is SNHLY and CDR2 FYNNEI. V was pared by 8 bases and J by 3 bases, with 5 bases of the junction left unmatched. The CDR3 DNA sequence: TGTGCCAGCTTAGGGGGCAGGACAGATACGCAGTATTTT. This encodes CASLGGRTDTQYF.

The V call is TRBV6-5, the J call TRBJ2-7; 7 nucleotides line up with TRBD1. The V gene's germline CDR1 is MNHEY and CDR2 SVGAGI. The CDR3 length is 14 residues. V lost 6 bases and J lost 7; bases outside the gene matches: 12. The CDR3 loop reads CASSRDDRVGEQYF. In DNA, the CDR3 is TGTGCCAGCAGCCGAGACGACAGGGTGGGTGAGCAGTACTTC.

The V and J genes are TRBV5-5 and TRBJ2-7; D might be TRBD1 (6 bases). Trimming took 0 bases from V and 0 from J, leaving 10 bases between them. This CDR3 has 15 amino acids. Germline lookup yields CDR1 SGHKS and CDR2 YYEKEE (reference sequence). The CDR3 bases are TGTGCCAGCAGCTTGGGACAGGCAAGCTCCTACGAGCAGTACTTC. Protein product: CASSLGQASSYEQYF.